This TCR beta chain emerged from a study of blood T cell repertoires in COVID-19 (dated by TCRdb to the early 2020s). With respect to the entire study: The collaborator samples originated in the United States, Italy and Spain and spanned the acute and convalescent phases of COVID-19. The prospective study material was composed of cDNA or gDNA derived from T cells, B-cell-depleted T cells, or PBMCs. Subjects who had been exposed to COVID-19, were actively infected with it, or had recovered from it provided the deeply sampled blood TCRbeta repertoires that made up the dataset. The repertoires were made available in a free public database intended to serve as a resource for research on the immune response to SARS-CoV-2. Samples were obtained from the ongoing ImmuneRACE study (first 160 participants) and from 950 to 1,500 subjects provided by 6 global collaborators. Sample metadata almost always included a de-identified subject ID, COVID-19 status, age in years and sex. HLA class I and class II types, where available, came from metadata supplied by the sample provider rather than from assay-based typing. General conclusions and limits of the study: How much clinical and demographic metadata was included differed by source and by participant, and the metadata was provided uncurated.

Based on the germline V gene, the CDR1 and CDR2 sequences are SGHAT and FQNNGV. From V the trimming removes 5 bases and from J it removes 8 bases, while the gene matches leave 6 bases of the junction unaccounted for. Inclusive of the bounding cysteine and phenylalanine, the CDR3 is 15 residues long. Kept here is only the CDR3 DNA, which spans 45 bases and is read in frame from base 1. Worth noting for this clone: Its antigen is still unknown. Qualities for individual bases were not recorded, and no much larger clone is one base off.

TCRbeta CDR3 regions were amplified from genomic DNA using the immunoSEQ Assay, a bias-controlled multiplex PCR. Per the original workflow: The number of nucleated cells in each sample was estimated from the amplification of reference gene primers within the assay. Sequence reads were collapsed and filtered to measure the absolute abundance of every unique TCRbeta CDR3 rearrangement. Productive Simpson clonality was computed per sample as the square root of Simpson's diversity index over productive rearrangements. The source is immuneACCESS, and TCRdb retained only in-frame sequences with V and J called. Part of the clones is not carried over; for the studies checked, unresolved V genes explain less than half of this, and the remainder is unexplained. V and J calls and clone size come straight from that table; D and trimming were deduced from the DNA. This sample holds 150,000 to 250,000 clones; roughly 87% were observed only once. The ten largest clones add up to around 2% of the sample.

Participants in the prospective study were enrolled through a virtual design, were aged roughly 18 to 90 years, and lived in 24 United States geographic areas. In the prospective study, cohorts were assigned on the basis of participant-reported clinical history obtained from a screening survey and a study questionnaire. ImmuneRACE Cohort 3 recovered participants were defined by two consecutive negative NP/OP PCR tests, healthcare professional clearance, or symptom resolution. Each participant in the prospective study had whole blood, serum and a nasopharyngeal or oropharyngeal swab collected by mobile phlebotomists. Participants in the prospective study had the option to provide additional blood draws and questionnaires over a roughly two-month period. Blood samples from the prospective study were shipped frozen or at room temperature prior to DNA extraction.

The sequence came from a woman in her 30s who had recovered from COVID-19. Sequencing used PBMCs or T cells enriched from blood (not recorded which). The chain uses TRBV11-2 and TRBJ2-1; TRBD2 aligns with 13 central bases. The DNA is TGTGCCAGCAGCCGACTAGCGGGAGGCTCCCATGAGCAGTTCTTC. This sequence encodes CASSRLAGGSHEQFF.